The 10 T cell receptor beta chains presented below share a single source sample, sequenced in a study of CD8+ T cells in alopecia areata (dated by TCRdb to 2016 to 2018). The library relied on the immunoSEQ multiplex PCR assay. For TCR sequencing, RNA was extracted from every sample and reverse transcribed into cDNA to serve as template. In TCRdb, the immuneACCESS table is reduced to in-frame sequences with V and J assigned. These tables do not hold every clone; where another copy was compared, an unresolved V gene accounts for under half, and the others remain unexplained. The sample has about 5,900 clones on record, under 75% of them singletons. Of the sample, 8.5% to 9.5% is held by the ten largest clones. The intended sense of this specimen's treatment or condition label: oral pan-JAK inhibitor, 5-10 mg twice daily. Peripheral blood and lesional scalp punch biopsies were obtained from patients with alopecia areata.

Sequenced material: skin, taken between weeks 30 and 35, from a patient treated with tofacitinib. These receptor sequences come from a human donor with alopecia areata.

In DNA, the CDR3 is TGTGCCAGCTTGCGACTAGCGGGCACCGGGGAGCTGTTTTTT. Its protein is CASLRLAGTGELFF. The chain employs TRBV6-6 and TRBJ2-2; 10 bases agree with TRBD2. The CDR3 extends over 14 amino acids. Unmatched junction bases numbered 4, after V lost 8 bases and J lost 4 bases. CDR1 is MNHNY and CDR2 is SVGAGI in the germline V gene (reference sequence).

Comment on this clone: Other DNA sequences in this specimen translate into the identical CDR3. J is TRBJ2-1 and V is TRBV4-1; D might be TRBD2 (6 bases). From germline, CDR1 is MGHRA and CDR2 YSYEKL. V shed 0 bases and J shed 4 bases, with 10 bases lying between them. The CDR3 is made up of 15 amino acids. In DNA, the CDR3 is TGCGCCAGCAGCCAAGAGGAGGGACCTTACAATGAGCAGTTCTTC. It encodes CASSQEEGPYNEQFF.

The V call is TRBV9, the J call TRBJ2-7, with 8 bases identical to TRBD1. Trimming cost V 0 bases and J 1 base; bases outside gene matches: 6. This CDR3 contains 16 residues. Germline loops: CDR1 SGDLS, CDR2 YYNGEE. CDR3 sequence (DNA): TGTGCCAGCAGCGTAGGGGGACAGGCTGCTTCCTACGAGCAGTACTTC. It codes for CASSVGGQAASYEQYF.

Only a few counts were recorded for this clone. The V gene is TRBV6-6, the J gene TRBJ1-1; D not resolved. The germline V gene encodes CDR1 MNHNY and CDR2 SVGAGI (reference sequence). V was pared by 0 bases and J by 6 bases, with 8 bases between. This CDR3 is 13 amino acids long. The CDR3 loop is CASSYSADPEAFF. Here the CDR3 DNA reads TGTGCCAGCAGTTACTCGGCAGACCCTGAAGCTTTCTTT.

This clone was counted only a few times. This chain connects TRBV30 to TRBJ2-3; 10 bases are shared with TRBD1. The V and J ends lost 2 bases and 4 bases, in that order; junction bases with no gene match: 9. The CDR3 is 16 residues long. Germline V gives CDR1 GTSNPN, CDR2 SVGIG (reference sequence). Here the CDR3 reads CAWSRQGALRADTQYF. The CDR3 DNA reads TGTGCCTGGAGTCGACAGGGGGCGCTTCGGGCAGATACGCAGTATTTT.

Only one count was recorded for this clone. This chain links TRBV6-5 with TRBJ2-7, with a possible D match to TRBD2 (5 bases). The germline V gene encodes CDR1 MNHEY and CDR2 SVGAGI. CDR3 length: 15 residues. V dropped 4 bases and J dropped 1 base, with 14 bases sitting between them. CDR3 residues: CASSSRGIRSYEQYF. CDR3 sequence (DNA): TGTGCCAGCAGTTCTCGGGGTATTAGGTCCTACGAGCAGTACTTC.

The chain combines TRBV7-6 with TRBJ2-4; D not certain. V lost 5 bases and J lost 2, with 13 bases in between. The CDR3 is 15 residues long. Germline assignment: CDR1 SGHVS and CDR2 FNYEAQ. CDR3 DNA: TGTGCCAGCAGCCCCGCGGCGAGCTCCAAAAACATTCAGTACTTC. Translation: CASSPAASSKNIQYF.

The CDR3 is CATWDPTDTQYF. The DNA of the CDR3 is TGTGCCACCTGGGACCCCACAGATACGCAGTATTTT. V and J are TRBV10-3 and TRBJ2-3, with D possibly being TRBD1 or TRBD2 (5 bases each). V was pared by 10 bases and J by 2 bases, with 10 bases between. This CDR3 spans 12 amino acids. Germline V gives CDR1 ENHRY, CDR2 SYGVKD.

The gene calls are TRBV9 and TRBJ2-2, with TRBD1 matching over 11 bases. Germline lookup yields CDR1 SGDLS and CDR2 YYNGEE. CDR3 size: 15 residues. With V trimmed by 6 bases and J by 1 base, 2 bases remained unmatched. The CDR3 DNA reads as TGTGCCAGCACCGGGACAGGGGGGAACACCGGGGAGCTGTTTTTT. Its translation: CASTGTGGNTGELFF.

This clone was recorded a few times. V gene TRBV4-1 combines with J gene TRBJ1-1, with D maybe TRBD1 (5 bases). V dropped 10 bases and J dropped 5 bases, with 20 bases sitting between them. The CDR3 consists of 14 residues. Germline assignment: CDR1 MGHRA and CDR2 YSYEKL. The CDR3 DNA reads TGCGCCACCTCAGGCCCACTAAGGGGAACTGAAGCTTTCTTT. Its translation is CATSGPLRGTEAFF.